This paragraph reports one T cell receptor beta chain. This clonotype was found a few times. It lacks a known antigen. No base quality information exists; no much larger clone differs at one position. The sample originates from a study of T cells in Graves' hyperthyroidism and ophthalmopathy (dated by TCRdb to the late 2010s). With respect to the entire study: Peripheral blood samples were taken at the time of initial diagnosis, prior to any treatment. The approximately 100 discovery patients were divided at random into training and test sets in a 7:3 ratio. In about six Graves' hyperthyroidism patients, the study also compared T-cell repertoires from thyroid tissue with T-cell repertoires from blood. An independent validation cohort of 18 to 20 hyperthyroidism patients and over 15 patients who later progressed to ophthalmopathy tested prospective prediction of ophthalmopathy. TCR Vbeta CDR3 sequencing of 130 to 150 peripheral blood samples (roughly 41 ophthalmopathy, 75 to 85 hyperthyroidism and roughly 17 progressor patients) is reported in the paper. After sampling, hyperthyroidism patients received methimazole starting at 30 mg daily, and ophthalmopathy patients received high-dose intravenous methylprednisolone. To identify TCR V-J signatures that set the groups apart, the researchers used a discovery cohort of 100 patients, made up of 40 to 45 with Graves' ophthalmopathy and some 55 with stable Graves' hyperthyroidism.

TCR beta CDR3 regions were amplified from RNA transcripts. The TCR CDR3 was subjected to a first round of RT-PCR using the HTBI primer set and the Qiagen OneStep RT-PCR kit. The libraries were constructed in a second round of multiplex PCR and then size-selected and purified. Sequencing of the libraries was done on an Illumina HiSeq2000 using paired-end 100 bp reads. Per the source publication's procedure: Raw data were processed with SOAPnuke, discarding reads with adapters, uncalled bases, mean Phred below 15, or no exact constant-primer or identifier match. COPE v1.2.5 was used to merge the high-quality paired reads, and each unique nucleotide sequence was defined as a clonotype. Clonotypes were aligned to IMGT TRBV, TRBD and TRBJ reference segments using MiTCR v1.1. The analysis included only V-J combinations with a frequency above 0.0001, which together covered approximately 99% of the repertoires. A TCS score was defined as the ratio between F50 (clonal expansion) and ExV (chaos), using BLOSUM62-based TCRdist between CDR3 peptides within each V-J. Welch's t-statistics and random forest reduced fewer than 600 V-J features to roughly 13, which were used in a naive Bayes classifier (R e1071). TCRdb reworked the public reads: Q25 trimming with fastp, MiXCR clone assembly, productive beta chains retained. Identical CDR3 proteins give one entry, which carries the most common genes and DNA. TCRdb's processing, not the authors', yielded these V and J calls. The sample table holds about 720,000 distinct CDR3 sequences, of which over 15% were seen once. Approximately 8% of the sample lies in the top ten.

V and J are truncated by 10 bases and 8 bases respectively, leaving an intervening sequence of 17 bases. The CDR3, cysteine through phenylalanine, is 12 amino acids long. Of the read, only the CDR3 DNA is kept; its 36 bases are in frame from base 1. The germline V gene encodes CDR1 MDHEN and CDR2 SYDVKM. Stable Graves' hyperthyroidism was defined as no progression to ophthalmopathy during 18 months of follow-up. Hyperthyroidism patients were newly diagnosed, with disease duration under 2 months, and aged 18 to 65 years. Any patient with an uncontrolled infection, another autoimmune disease, pregnancy or lactation was excluded. Diagnoses were established on the basis of clinical symptoms, serum thyroxine and TRAb, thyroid ultrasound, and orbital computed tomography. PBMCs were separated from under 11 ml of fresh peripheral blood using Ficoll-Paque density gradient centrifugation. Trizol reagent was used to extract total RNA, and RNA quality was then checked on an Agilent 2100 Bioanalyzer.

Points the paper makes about the study in general: In cross-validation, a model built on a 13 V-J signature told ophthalmopathy apart from stable hyperthyroidism with under 90% sensitivity and roughly 81% specificity, and in testing the same model reached 80%/75%. Most expanded thyroid clonotypes (frequency above 0.001) were also detected in blood, suggesting blood repertoires may reflect thyroid immune responses. Sample size was not statistically predetermined, and investigators were not blinded to group allocation. In validation, progression to ophthalmopathy was predicted by the model with around 70% sensitivity and 72.22% specificity, a median of about 6 months before onset.

This receptor chain uses TRBV28 and TRBJ1-1; no confident D gene assignment can be made. Sequences were obtained from blood. The TCR was taken from a man aged 18 to 30 with Graves' hyperthyroidism. The CDR3 loop reads CATNRGDREAFF. In nucleotides, the sequence is TGTGCCACGAACCGGGGAGATCGCGAAGCTTTCTTT.